These T cell receptor beta chains were read from a single sample in a study of blood T cells in healthy people across ages. TCRdb fed the 5' RACE reads into MiXCR, producing one record per CDR3 protein. The sample lists roughly 800,000 distinct CDR3 sequences; roughly 60% were seen once. The specimen was blood. These receptors were collected from a man aged 25-40 years in good health. The conserved cysteine and the conserved F or W are not part of the CDR3 here. Not all rows give a size; the values are once, few, many and, for expanded clones, a class.

CDR3 protein	V gene	J gene	clone size
ASSFEARGGDEQF	TRBV7-2	TRBJ2-1	-
ASGLLVETQY	TRBV6-2/TRBV6-3	TRBJ2-5	-
ASSQGKDEQY	TRBV3-1	TRBJ2-7	many
ASSEFRVADKSGNTIY	TRBV25-1	TRBJ1-3	-
ASSFGSRETQY	TRBV7-9	TRBJ2-5	-
ASSLWDNLF	TRBV27	TRBJ2-1	-
ASSIASSSNEQF	TRBV27	TRBJ2-1	once
SIRSDREEETQY	TRBV29-1	TRBJ2-5	few
ASSTFTYEQY	TRBV7-2	TRBJ2-7	few
ASSYRRGTGGVQY	TRBV6-2/TRBV6-3	TRBJ2-5	few
AISVVGGLDTQY	TRBV10-3	TRBJ2-3	-
ASSYSSINYGYT	TRBV6-6	TRBJ1-2	-
ASSPRRDNYYEQY	TRBV9	TRBJ2-7	few
ASSEQGRTEAF	TRBV27	TRBJ1-1	-
ASSPAGNTEAF	TRBV18	TRBJ1-1	-
ASTGQVNTEAF	TRBV12-3/TRBV12-4	TRBJ1-1	-
AISDPEHEVLYGYT	TRBV10-3	TRBJ1-2	-
ASSSPGGGQETQY	TRBV28	TRBJ2-5	few
ASTGTGRTGGPYEQY	TRBV6-2/TRBV6-3	TRBJ2-7	-
ASSLGAEYEQY	TRBV7-2	TRBJ2-7	-
ASSQGSGRASTDTQY	TRBV4-1	TRBJ2-3	few
ASSQWGQNSNQPQH	TRBV6-1	TRBJ1-5	once
SASLTASSTDTQY	TRBV29-1	TRBJ2-3	-
AWAPLAGSYNEQF	TRBV30	TRBJ2-1	-
ASSDPGLTTDTQY	TRBV10-1	TRBJ2-3	-
ASARSASTETQY	TRBV7-3	TRBJ2-3	-
ALRRSTDTQY	TRBV12-3/TRBV12-4	TRBJ2-3	-
ASRIQRSPGEQY	TRBV2	-	-
ASSEGQGASYEQY	TRBV21-1	TRBJ2-7	-
ASSLVGAGDWETQY	TRBV5-6	TRBJ2-5	-
ASSPWGGAIQY	TRBV9	TRBJ2-4	-
ASGLNNGGRGETQY	TRBV28	TRBJ2-5	once
ASSQIYDVGEETEAF	TRBV14	TRBJ1-1	-
SVREIPGLAASYEQY	TRBV29-1	TRBJ2-7	few
SAPLGGAGRSGAQY	TRBV20-1	TRBJ2-5	-
ASTYRGTHEQY	TRBV6-6	-	-
ASSQDVGGGGGEKLF	TRBV4-3	TRBJ1-4	-
SGVNQLQGGDAEQY	TRBV29-1	TRBJ2-7	-
ASSLWGGAGEYNEQY	TRBV5-5	TRBJ2-7	-
ATSQRRTAGDLGEKLF	TRBV15	TRBJ1-4	-
ASSQGTWGDTQY	TRBV3-1	TRBJ2-3	-
AISGRGFQETQY	TRBV10-3	TRBJ2-5	-
ASSLLSAQETQY	TRBV5-4	-	few
ASSELGAGKTQY	TRBV2	TRBJ2-5	-
SVRPGLTDTQY	TRBV29-1	TRBJ2-3	few
ASSDKQGGLTEAF	TRBV25-1	TRBJ1-1	-
ASSFSGVGNIQY	TRBV7-2	TRBJ2-4	many
ASSTPNGGEQF	TRBV7-3	TRBJ2-1	few
SVQPRTDYGYT	TRBV29-1	TRBJ1-2	many
SVGQQTRETQY	TRBV29-1	TRBJ2-5	-